This TCR beta chain was profiled in a study of blood T cell repertoires in COVID-19. The wider study: The United States, Italy and Spain provided the acute and convalescent COVID-19 samples. From T cells, B-cell-depleted T cells, or PBMCs came the material, which was cDNA or gDNA.

This CDR3 is built from 11 residues. V was clipped by 6 bases and J by 15 bases, with 15 bases between them. Germline values: CDR1 LNHDA, CDR2 SQIVND (reference sequence). Under the authors' procedure: Counts of nucleated cells, estimated from reference gene primer amplification, were obtained. This table comes from immunoSEQ multiplex PCR, and its TCRdb copy is limited to in-frame clones, with some not included. V and J calls plus clone size are reproduced from that table; the DNA served to infer D and trimming. The profile shows roughly 39,000 clones, approximately 85% of them singletons. This TCR came from a man aged 60 to 75 with acute or convalescent COVID-19. The sequenced sample consisted of peripheral blood. J is TRBJ2-1 and V is TRBV19; possible D gene TRBD2, 6 bases. CDR3 loop: CASRAGPLGFF. Written as DNA, the CDR3 is TGTGCCAGTAGGGCGGGACCCCTGGGGTTCTTC.